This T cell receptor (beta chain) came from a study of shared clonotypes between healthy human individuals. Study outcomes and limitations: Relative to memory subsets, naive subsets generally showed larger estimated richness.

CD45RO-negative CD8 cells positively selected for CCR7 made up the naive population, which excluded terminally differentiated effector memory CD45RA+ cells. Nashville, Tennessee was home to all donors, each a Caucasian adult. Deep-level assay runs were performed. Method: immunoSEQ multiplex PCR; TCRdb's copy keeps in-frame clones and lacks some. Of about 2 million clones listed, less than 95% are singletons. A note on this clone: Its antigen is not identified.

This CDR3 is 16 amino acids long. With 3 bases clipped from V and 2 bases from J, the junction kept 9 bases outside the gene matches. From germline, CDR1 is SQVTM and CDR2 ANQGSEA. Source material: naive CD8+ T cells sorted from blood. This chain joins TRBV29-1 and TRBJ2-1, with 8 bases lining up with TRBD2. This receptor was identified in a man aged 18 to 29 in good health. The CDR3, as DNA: TGCAGCGTTGATCCTGGTGCGGGGGGAGCCTACAATGAGCAGTTCTTC. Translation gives CSVDPGAGGAYNEQFF.